These 26 T cell receptor beta chains were sequenced from one sample in a study of graft-versus-host responses after intestinal transplantation. Their target antigens are unknown. Assay used: immunoSEQ multiplex PCR; TCRdb lists only in-frame clones, some missing. The sample has more than 25,000 clones; 82% are singletons. The sample consisted of unstimulated CD4+ T cells sorted from spleen or lymph node cells, taken before intestinal transplant. The receptors derive from a human donor who received an intestinal transplant.

This chain connects TRBV7-2 to TRBJ2-2; 9 bases line up with TRBD2. J gave up 8 bases and V 5 bases, and 12 bases lay outside the gene matches. This CDR3 spans 16 amino acids. CDR1 is SGHTA, CDR2 FQGNSA, per germline. CDR3 protein: CASSQTAGGPTGELFF. The CDR3 DNA reads TGTGCCAGCAGCCAGACGGCGGGAGGGCCTACGGGGGAGCTGTTTTTT.

The chain combines TRBV4-2 with TRBJ1-1, with no clear D. Trimming removed 4 bases at V and 0 bases at J, with 12 bases between. The germline V gene has CDR1 LGHNA and CDR2 YNFKEQ. The length of the CDR3 is 15 residues. The CDR3 loop is CASSPNGVLNTEAFF. CDR3 DNA: TGTGCCAGCAGCCCTAACGGGGTGCTGAACACTGAAGCTTTCTTT.

The V and J genes are TRBV10-1 and TRBJ2-1; 11 positions agree with TRBD2. Germline trimming cut 8 bases from V and 6 bases from J; bases unmatched to any gene: 6. Per the germline V gene, CDR1 is WNHNN and CDR2 is SYGVQD (reference sequence). CDR3 length: 14 residues. The CDR3 sequence is CASGLAGGRNEQFF. The CDR3 bases are TGCGCCAGCGGCTTAGCGGGAGGGCGCAATGAGCAGTTCTTC.

The J gene is TRBJ2-1, the V gene TRBV4-1; D is unclear. V dropped 1 base and J dropped 6 bases, with 16 bases sitting between them. The CDR3 is 16 amino acids. Germline V lookup: CDR1 MGHRA, CDR2 YSYEKL. The CDR3 coding sequence is TGCGCCAGCAGCCAAGGGTCGTCGGGCGGTTTCAATGAGCAGTTCTTC. It codes for CASSQGSSGGFNEQFF.

In this sample, this clone turned up once. The chain employs TRBV5-5 and TRBJ2-1; possible D gene TRBD2, 6 bases. The V end lost 1 base, the J end lost 5 bases, and 13 bases lay between the germline ends. Germline CDR1 SGHKS, CDR2 YYEKEE (reference sequence). The CDR3 loop spans 15 amino acids. The DNA of the CDR3 is TGTGCCAGCAGCTTGTCCGGGGGATCTCACAATGAGCAGTTCTTC. Protein: CASSLSGGSHNEQFF.

There are a few counts of this clone. V usage is TRBV10-3 and J usage is TRBJ1-1, with TRBD1 matching 7 bases. Germline assignment: CDR1 ENHRY and CDR2 SYGVKD. This CDR3 is 14 amino acids long. V was clipped by 10 bases and J by 0 bases; unmatched bases: 8. The CDR3: CATGDSGMNTEAFF. The CDR3 DNA reads as TGTGCCACCGGGGACAGCGGGATGAACACTGAAGCTTTCTTT.

This clone was seen only a few times. The CDR3 DNA reads as TGTGCCAGCAGCCAGGCCGGGACATTAGACTACGAGCAGTACTTC. Amino acids: CASSQAGTLDYEQYF. The chain uses TRBV4-2 and TRBJ2-7, with a weak D call TRBD1 (6 bases). The CDR3 is 15 amino acids. V dropped 3 bases and J dropped 3 bases, with 15 bases sitting between them. The V gene's germline CDR1 is LGHNA and CDR2 YNFKEQ.

The rearrangement links TRBV15 to TRBJ2-1; 13 positions match TRBD2. The germline gives CDR1 LNHNV, CDR2 YYDKDF (reference sequence). The CDR3 has 16 amino acids. J was trimmed by 6 bases and V by 0 bases; bases with no gene match: 2. The CDR3 sequence: CATSRDRTSGSNEQFF. CDR3 coding DNA: TGTGCCACCAGCAGAGATCGGACTAGCGGGAGCAATGAGCAGTTCTTC.

The chain recombines TRBV10-3 with TRBJ2-1; no clear D. CDR1 is ENHRY and CDR2 is SYGVKD in the germline V gene. Trimming pared 0 bases from V and 6 bases from J, leaving 15 bases between. CDR3 length: 16 residues. As DNA, the CDR3 is TGTGCCATCAGTGAGTCGTCTGTTAAGGTAACCAATGAGCAGTTCTTC. This encodes CAISESSVKVTNEQFF.

The rearrangement links TRBV5-1 to TRBJ1-1, with 8 bases matching TRBD1. The V gene end was trimmed by 9 bases and the J gene end by 1 base; junction bases not matched to a gene: 11. There are 15 residues in the CDR3. Germline CDR1 SGHRS, CDR2 YFSETQ. The CDR3 reads CATRSQGGSNTEAFF. CDR3 sequence (DNA): TGCGCCACCCGATCACAGGGGGGTTCGAACACTGAAGCTTTCTTT.

As concerns this clone: Other DNA sequences in this specimen translate into the identical CDR3. The V gene is TRBV19, the J gene TRBJ2-1; no clear D. The CDR3 loop spans 14 amino acids. With 2 bases removed from V and 3 bases from J, the gap between germline ends came to 8 bases. Germline-derived CDR1 and CDR2 are LNHDA and SQIVND (reference sequence). The CDR3 reads CASSIRGNYNEQFF. Written as DNA, the CDR3 is TGTGCCAGTAGTATACGTGGTAACTACAATGAGCAGTTCTTC. The entire variable domain, with the rest obtained from reference TRBV19 and TRBJ2-1, is as follows: DGGITQSPKYLFRKEGQNVTLSCEQNLNHDAMYWYRQDPGQGLRLIYYSQIVNDFQKGDIAEGYSVSREKKESFPLTVTSAQKNPTAFYLCASSIRGNYNEQFFGPGTRLTVL.

The CDR3 spells CASKWGSTGELFF. As DNA, the CDR3 is TGTGCCAGCAAATGGGGGTCCACCGGGGAGCTGTTTTTT. The genes are TRBV28 and TRBJ2-2, with D perhaps given as TRBD1 or TRBD2 (5 bases each). V was cut by 7 bases and J by 4 bases, with 10 bases left in between. There are 13 residues in the CDR3. Germline CDR1 is MDHEN and CDR2 is SYDVKM.

This clone appeared a single time. The same CDR3 is also encoded by other DNA sequences in this sample. CDR3: CASSRRGGAKDTQYF. CDR3 DNA: TGTGCCAGCAGTAGAAGAGGTGGGGCGAAAGATACGCAGTATTTT. The chain recombines TRBV2 with TRBJ2-3; D is possibly TRBD1 (5 bases). V shed 5 bases and J shed 5 bases, with 17 bases lying between them. This CDR3 contains 15 residues. The V gene's germline CDR1 is SNHLY and CDR2 FYNNEI.

V gene TRBV2 combines with J gene TRBJ2-3; D might be TRBD2 (6 bases). This CDR3 has 13 amino acids. Germline CDR1 reads SNHLY; CDR2 reads FYNNEI. V was shortened by 7 bases and J by 4 bases, with 12 bases between the two germline ends. The CDR3 DNA follows: TGTGCCAGCAAGGAGGGCCGCCCAGATACGCAGTATTTT. It encodes CASKEGRPDTQYF.

The genes are TRBV2 and TRBJ2-3, with 8 bases identical to TRBD2. The V segment lost 6 bases and the J segment 2 bases; nucleotides outside the gene matches: 7. From germline, CDR1 is SNHLY and CDR2 FYNNEI. The CDR3 sequence is 15 residues long. The CDR3 loop is CASRIGGGLTDTQYF. The CDR3 coding sequence is TGTGCCAGCAGGATCGGGGGGGGCCTCACAGATACGCAGTATTTT.

The CDR3 loop is CASSQDLSRVDTQYF. Here the CDR3 DNA reads TGTGCCAGCAGCCAAGATCTTAGCCGGGTGGATACGCAGTATTTT. The chain couples TRBV14 to TRBJ2-3, with unresolved D. V was pared by 0 bases and J by 6 bases, with 13 bases between. The CDR3 sequence is 15 residues long. The germline CDR1 and CDR2 sequences are SGHDN and FVKESK.

The rearrangement joins TRBV20-1 to TRBJ2-7; D gene ambiguous. CDR1 and CDR2 from the germline V gene are DFQATT and SNEGSKA (reference sequence). This CDR3 contains 11 residues. Trimming removed 1 base from V and 9 bases from J, with 10 bases in between. The CDR3 region has the DNA TGCAGTGCTAGAGTAGGGTCAGTGCAGTACTTC. Amino acid sequence: CSARVGSVQYF.

The J gene is TRBJ2-3, the V gene TRBV19; D is unclear. The germline V and J ends were trimmed by 2 bases and 1 base, with 10 bases remaining between them. The CDR3 sequence is 15 residues long. The germline V gene has CDR1 LNHDA and CDR2 SQIVND (reference sequence). CDR3 sequence (DNA): TGTGCCAGTAGTATAACCGGGTGGGGCACAGATACGCAGTATTTT. Amino acid sequence: CASSITGWGTDTQYF.

The chain has TRBV7-9 and TRBJ1-6; 8 bases align to TRBD1. Per the germline V gene, CDR1 is SEHNR and CDR2 is FQNEAQ (reference sequence). This CDR3 has 15 residues. Trimming removed 1 base from V and 4 bases from J; junction bases left unmatched: 0. CDR3 region: CASSLGQGYNSPLHF. As DNA, the CDR3 is TGTGCCAGCAGCTTAGGACAGGGGTATAATTCACCCCTCCACTTT.

This clone came up once. V is TRBV6-5 and J is TRBJ1-6; D is ambiguous. This CDR3 is 14 amino acids long. Trimming took off 5 bases at V and 7 bases at J, with 12 bases between the two ends. In germline, CDR1 is MNHEY, CDR2 SVGAGI. CDR3 nucleotides: TGTGCCAGCAGTGACGACTGGGTCAATTCACCCCTCCACTTT. Residues: CASSDDWVNSPLHF.

This clone was counted only a few times. The V gene is TRBV6-1, the J gene TRBJ2-3; D remains ambiguous. The CDR3 length is 13 residues. Germline V CDR1 and CDR2: MNHNS, SASEGT. V was pared by 2 bases and J by 4 bases, with 7 bases between. The CDR3 sequence: CASSELRSDTQYF. The CDR3 DNA reads TGTGCCAGCAGTGAACTCCGTTCAGATACGCAGTATTTT.

This clone was seen once. The chain recombines TRBV25-1 with TRBJ2-1, with unresolved D. Trimming removed 4 bases from V and 12 bases from J, with 19 bases in between. CDR1 and CDR2 from the germline V gene are MGHDK and SYGVNS. This CDR3 comprises 14 residues. The CDR3 DNA follows: TGTGCCAGCAGTGGTCCTCCTGGGTATACAATGCAGTTCTTC. Translated, it gives CASSGPPGYTMQFF.

The V and J genes are TRBV19 and TRBJ2-3; 8 nucleotides match TRBD1. J was trimmed by 3 bases and V by 4 bases; bases with no gene match: 6. This CDR3 region has 15 residues. Germline V lookup: CDR1 LNHDA, CDR2 SQIVND (reference sequence). This CDR3 reads CASSRQGAVTDTQYF. The DNA for the CDR3 is TGTGCCAGTAGTAGGCAGGGGGCTGTGACAGATACGCAGTATTTT.

The V call is TRBV2, the J call TRBJ2-1; D is perhaps TRBD1 or TRBD2 (5 bases each). Between the trimmed V and J ends, which lost 4 bases and 2 bases, there was a span of 12 bases. Germline V gene sequence: CDR1 SNHLY, CDR2 FYNNEI. The CDR3 spans 15 residues. The CDR3 DNA is TGTGCCAGCAGTGCCGGGACCACCGCCTACAATGAGCAGTTCTTC. Translated: CASSAGTTAYNEQFF. Variable domain in full (rest from reference TRBV2 and TRBJ2-1): EPEVTQTPSHQVTQMGQEVILRCVPISNHLYFYWYRQILGQKVEFLVSFYNNEISEKSEIFDDQFSVERPDGSNFTLKIRSTKLEDSAMYFCASSAGTTAYNEQFFGPGTRLTVL.

The chain has TRBV19 and TRBJ1-3; unclear D gene. V shed 3 bases and J shed 3 bases, with 9 bases lying between them. In germline, CDR1 is LNHDA, CDR2 SQIVND (reference sequence). This CDR3 comprises 14 residues. The DNA of the CDR3 is TGTGCCAGTAGTATGCAAGGGTATGGAAACACCATATATTTT. Translated: CASSMQGYGNTIYF.

The chain has TRBV28 and TRBJ2-6; D uncertain. Germline CDR1 and CDR2: MDHEN and SYDVKM. Trimming removed 3 bases from V and 0 bases from J, with 9 bases in between. There are 16 residues in the CDR3. Written as DNA, the CDR3 is TGTGCCAGCAGTTTCCCTGGCAACTCTGGGGCCAACGTCCTGACTTTC. It codes for CASSFPGNSGANVLTF.